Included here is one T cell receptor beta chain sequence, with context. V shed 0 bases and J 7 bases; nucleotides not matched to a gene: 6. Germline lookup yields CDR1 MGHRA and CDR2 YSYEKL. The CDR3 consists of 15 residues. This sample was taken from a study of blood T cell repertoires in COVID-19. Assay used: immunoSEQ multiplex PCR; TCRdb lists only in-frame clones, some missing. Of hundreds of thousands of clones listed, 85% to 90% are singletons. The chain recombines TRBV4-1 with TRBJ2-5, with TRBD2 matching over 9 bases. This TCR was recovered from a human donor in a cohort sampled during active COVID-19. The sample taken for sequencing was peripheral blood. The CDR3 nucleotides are TGCGCCAGCAGCCAAGAGACTAGCGGAGCTCGGACCCAGTACTTC. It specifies CASSQETSGARTQYF.